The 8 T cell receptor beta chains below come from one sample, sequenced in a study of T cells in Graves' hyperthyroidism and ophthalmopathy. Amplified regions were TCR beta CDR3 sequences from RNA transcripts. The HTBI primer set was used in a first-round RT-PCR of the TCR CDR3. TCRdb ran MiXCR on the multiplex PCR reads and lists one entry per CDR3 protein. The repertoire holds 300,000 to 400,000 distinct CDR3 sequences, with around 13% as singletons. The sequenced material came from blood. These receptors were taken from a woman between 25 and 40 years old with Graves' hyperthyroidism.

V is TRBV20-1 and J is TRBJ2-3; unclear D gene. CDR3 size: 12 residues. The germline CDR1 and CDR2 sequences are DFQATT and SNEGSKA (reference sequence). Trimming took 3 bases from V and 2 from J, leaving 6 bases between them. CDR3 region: CSASLNTDTQYF. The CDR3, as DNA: TGCAGTGCTAGTCTAAACACAGATACGCAGTATTTT.

The CDR3 region has the DNA TGTGCCAGCAGCTTAGCGGTTGGGGCGCACGGGGCCAACGTCCTGACTTTC. It specifies CASSLAVGAHGANVLTF. The J gene is TRBJ2-6, the V gene TRBV13, with D possibly TRBD1 on 5 matching bases. The germline V and J ends were trimmed by 1 base and 4 bases, with 14 bases remaining between them. Germline V lookup: CDR1 PRHDT, CDR2 FYEKMQ (reference sequence). The CDR3 is made up of 17 amino acids.

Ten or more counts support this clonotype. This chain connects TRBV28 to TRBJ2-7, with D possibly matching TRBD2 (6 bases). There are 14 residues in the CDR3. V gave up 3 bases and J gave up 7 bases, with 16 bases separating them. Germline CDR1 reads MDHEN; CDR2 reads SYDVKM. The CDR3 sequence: CASSFGWGVQEQYF. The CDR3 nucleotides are TGTGCCAGCAGTTTTGGTTGGGGGGTACAAGAGCAGTACTTC.

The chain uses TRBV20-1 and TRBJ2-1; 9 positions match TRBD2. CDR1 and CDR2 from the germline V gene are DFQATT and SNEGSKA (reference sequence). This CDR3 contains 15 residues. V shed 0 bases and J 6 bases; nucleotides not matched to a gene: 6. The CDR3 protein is CSARDGSGRSNEQFF. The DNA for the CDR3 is TGCAGTGCTAGAGATGGTAGCGGGAGAAGCAATGAGCAGTTCTTC.

As DNA, the CDR3 is TGTGCCAGCCGACGGGAAAAAGGCAACAATGAGCAGTTCTTC. Its translation is CASRREKGNNEQFF. The V call is TRBV6-2 or TRBV6-3, the J call TRBJ2-1; the D gene is possibly TRBD2 (5 bases). This CDR3 has 14 residues. Germline loops: CDR1 MNHEY, CDR2 SVGEGT. Trimming took off 8 bases at V and 5 bases at J, with 16 bases between the two ends.

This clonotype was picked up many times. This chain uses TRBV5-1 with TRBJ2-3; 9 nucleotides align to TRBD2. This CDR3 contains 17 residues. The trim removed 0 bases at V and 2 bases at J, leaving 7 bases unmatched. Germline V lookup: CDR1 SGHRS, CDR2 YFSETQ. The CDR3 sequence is CASSLDILAGSTDTQYF. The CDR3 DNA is TGCGCCAGCAGCTTGGATATCCTAGCGGGATCCACAGATACGCAGTATTTT.

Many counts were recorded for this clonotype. Here the CDR3 DNA reads TGTGCCAGCAGCCAAACCCGTGGAAGCGAGCAGTACTTC. Amino acid sequence: CASSQTRGSEQYF. The chain recombines TRBV7-2 with TRBJ2-7; D gene ambiguous. Germline V gene data show CDR1 as SGHTA and CDR2 as FQGNSA. The CDR3 sequence is 13 residues long. V was shortened by 5 bases and J by 6 bases, with 14 bases between the two germline ends.

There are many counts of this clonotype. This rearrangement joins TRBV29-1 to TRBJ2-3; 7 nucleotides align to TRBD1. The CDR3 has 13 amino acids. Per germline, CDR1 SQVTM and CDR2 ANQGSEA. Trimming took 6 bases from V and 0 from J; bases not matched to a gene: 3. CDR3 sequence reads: CSVTGSSTDTQYF. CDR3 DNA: TGCAGCGTGACAGGGTCTAGCACAGATACGCAGTATTTT.